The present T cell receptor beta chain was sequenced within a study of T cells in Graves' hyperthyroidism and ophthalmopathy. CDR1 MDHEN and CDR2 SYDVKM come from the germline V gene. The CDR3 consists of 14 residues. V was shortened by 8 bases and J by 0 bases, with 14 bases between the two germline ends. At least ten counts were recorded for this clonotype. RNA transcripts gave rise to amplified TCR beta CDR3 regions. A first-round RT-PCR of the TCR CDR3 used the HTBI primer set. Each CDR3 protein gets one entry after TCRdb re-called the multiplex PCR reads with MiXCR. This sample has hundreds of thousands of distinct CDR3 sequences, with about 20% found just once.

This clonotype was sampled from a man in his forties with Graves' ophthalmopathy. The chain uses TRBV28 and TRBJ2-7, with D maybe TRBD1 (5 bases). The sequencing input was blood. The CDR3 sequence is CASLPPGSSYEQYF. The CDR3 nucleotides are TGTGCCAGCCTCCCTCCAGGGTCCTCCTACGAGCAGTACTTC.